This T cell receptor (beta chain) emerged from a study of cytomegalovirus exposure and HLA in healthy donors (dated by TCRdb to the late 2010s). Some background on the complete study: A later analysis indicated that the 95 to 150 validation repertoires were generated on the platform also employed for the approximately 700 repertoires of the first cohort. The study aimed to test whether signatures of past pathogen exposure could be identified by cataloging public T cell receptors. Besides the first cohort of 666 subjects, a separate validation cohort made up of 95 to 150 different subjects was used. To predict cytomegalovirus infection status, the study combined high-throughput TCR immunosequencing, statistical association of individual TCRs with disease status, and machine learning.

Here is what the overall study found, with its caveats: The validation cohort had no HLA typing available for a later analysis, so co-occurrence within that cohort was assessed over all 120 or so repertoires. Most TCR sequences were observed very rarely across donors, whereas some public TCRs were present in many individuals. A later analysis found that TCRs clustered in the first cohort also tended to co-occur in the roughly 110 validation repertoires, with roughly 95% of cluster scores above 0. In the study, some 180 TCR beta chains were listed as associated with cytomegalovirus. The classifier was reported to diagnose cytomegalovirus status with high specificity and sensitivity in both the original cohort and the validation cohort. The authors suggested that the approach could potentially be extended to other disease states and immunological phenotypes. A few of the identified cytomegalovirus-associated TCR beta chains were confirmed in vitro to be specific for cytomegalovirus antigens.

The method behind the library was the immunoSEQ multiplex PCR assay. In the original analysis: A statistical classification framework was developed to diagnose cytomegalovirus status using the catalog of TCR beta chain sequences. TCRdb provides this immuneACCESS table in a form limited to in-frame rearrangements. Some clones are lacking; in checked studies, under half of them reflect an unresolved V gene, and why the rest are absent is not known. V, J and clone size are taken as reported in that table, and D and trimming were inferred from the DNA itself. A total of about 120,000 clones appear in this sample, more than 75% of them only once. Of the sample, roughly 6.3% falls within the top ten clones. Concerning this clone: Its cognate antigen has yet to be identified. Per-base qualities were not stored, and no clone one base away is much larger.

Between the V and J ends, shortened by 11 bases and 7 bases respectively, the junction contains 14 bases. Counted from cysteine to phenylalanine, this CDR3 has 11 amino acids. Only the CDR3 part of the read is kept: 33 bases, read in frame from the first base. The germline V gene supplies CDR1 LGHNT and CDR2 FRNRAP. Donors formed part of the validation cohort, which comprised 120 subjects and was distinct from the first cohort of fewer than 750 subjects. Sequencing was done on a sample of PBMCs. The receptor comes from a woman under 30 in good health and CMV-seropositive. Recombination connected TRBV12-5 to TRBJ1-1, with an unclear D gene assignment. The CDR3 reads as follows: CAFSFNGEAFF. The sequence in DNA is TGTGCTTTTTCCTTTAACGGTGAAGCTTTCTTT.